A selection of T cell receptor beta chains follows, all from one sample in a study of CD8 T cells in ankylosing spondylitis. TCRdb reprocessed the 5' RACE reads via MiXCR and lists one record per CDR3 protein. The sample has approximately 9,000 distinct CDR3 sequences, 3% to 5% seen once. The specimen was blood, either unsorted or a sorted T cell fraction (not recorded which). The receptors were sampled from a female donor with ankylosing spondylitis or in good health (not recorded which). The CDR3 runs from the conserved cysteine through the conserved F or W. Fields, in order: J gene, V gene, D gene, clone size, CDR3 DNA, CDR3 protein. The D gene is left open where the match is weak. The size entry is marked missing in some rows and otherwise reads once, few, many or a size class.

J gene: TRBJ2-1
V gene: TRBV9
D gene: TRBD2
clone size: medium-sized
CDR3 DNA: TGTGCCAGCAACGGGGGGATGACCTACAATGAGCAGTTCTTC
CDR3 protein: CASNGGMTYNEQFF

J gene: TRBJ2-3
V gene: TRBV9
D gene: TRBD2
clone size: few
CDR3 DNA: TGTGCCAGCAGCCCGCACCGTAGCCGGACTAGCGGGAGTAGCACAGATACGCAGTATTTT
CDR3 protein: CASSPHRSRTSGSSTDTQYF

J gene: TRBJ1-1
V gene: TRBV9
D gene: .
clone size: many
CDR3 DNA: TGTGCCAGCAGCGTAGGCTCAGGGGCGGACACTGAAGCTTTCTTT
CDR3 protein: CASSVGSGADTEAFF

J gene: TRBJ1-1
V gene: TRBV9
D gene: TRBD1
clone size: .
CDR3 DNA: TGTGCCAGCAGCGCCGACAGCGGGGGAGGGACAGGCCTGAACACTGAAGCTTTCTTT
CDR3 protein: CASSADSGGGTGLNTEAFF

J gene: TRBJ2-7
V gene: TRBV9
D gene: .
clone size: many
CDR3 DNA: TGTGCCAGCAGCCCGGGGACGGATAGCTCCTACGAGCAGTACTTC
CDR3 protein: CASSPGTDSSYEQYF

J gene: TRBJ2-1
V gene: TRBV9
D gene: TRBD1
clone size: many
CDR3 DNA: TGTGCCAGCAGCGTCGACCCCAGGACAGGTTCGGCCTACAATGAGCAGTTCTTC
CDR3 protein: CASSVDPRTGSAYNEQFF

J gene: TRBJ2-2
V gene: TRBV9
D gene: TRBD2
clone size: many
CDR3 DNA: TGTGCCAGCAGCGTACTAGCGGGGGGCACCGGGGAGCTGTTTTTT
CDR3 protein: CASSVLAGGTGELFF

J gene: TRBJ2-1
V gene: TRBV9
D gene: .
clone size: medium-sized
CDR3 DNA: TGTGCCAGCAGCCCCGGGCCGAGGCATGAGCAGTTCTTC
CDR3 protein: CASSPGPRHEQFF

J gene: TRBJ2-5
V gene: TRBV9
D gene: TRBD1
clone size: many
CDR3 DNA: TGTGCCAGCAGCTCTGGGACAGAGCAAGAGACCCAGTACTTC
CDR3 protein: CASSSGTEQETQYF

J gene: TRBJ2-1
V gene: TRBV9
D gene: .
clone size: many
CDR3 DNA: TGTGCCAGCAGCCCCACGGGACTGGTCTACAATGAGCAGTTCTTC
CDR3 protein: CASSPTGLVYNEQFF

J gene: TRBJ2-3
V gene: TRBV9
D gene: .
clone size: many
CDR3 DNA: TGTGCCAGCAGCGAGGACGGTCATACAGCAGATACGCAGTATTTT
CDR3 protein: CASSEDGHTADTQYF

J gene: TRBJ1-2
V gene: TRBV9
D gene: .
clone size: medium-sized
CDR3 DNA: TGTGCCAGCAGCGCAGGCAGAAGGAGAGGGGATGGCTACACCTTC
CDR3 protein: CASSAGRRRGDGYTF

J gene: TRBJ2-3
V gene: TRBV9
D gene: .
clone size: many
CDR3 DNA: TGTGCCAGCAGCGTAGCTCCCACCGCTTCTAGAACCGGCACAGATACGCAGTATTTT
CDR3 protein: CASSVAPTASRTGTDTQYF

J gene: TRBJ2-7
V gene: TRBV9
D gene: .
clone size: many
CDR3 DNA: TGTGCCAGCAGCGTAGGGGTTGAGAGCTACGAGCAGTACTTC
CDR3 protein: CASSVGVESYEQYF

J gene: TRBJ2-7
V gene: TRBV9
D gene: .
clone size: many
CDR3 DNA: TGTGCCAGCAGCCCCCTCCCAGGGGTTGCGGCCTACGAGCAGTACTTC
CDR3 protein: CASSPLPGVAAYEQYF

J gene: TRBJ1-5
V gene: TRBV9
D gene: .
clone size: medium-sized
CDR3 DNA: TGTGCCAGCAGCCCCAGGGGCGGGAGTCAGCCCCAGCATTTT
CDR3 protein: CASSPRGGSQPQHF

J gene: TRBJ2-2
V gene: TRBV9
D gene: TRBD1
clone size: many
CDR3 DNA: TGTGCCAGCAGCCCAAGACGGACAGGGGGAGGCACCGGGGAGCTGTTTTTT
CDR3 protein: CASSPRRTGGGTGELFF

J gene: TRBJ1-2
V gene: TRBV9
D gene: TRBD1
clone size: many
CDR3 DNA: TGTGCCAGCAGAACCACAGGGGCGTCTAACTATGGCTACACCTTC
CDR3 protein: CASRTTGASNYGYTF

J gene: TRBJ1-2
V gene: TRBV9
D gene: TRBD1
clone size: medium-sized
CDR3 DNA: TGTGCCAGCAGCGATGCTGTTGGGACAGCTAACTATGGCTACACCTTC
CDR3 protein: CASSDAVGTANYGYTF

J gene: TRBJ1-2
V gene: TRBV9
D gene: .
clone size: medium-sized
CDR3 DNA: TGTGCCAGCAGCACCCGAGTGGATGATGGCTACACCTTC
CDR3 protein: CASSTRVDDGYTF

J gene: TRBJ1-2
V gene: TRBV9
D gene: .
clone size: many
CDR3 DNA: TGTGCCAGCAGCGGACCCGAGGGGGGCCTCTTCTATGGCTACACCTTC
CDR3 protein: CASSGPEGGLFYGYTF

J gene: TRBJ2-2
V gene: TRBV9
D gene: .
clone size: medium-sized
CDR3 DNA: TGTGCCAGCAGCGTAGAACACACGAACACCGGGGAGCTGTTTTTT
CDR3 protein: CASSVEHTNTGELFF

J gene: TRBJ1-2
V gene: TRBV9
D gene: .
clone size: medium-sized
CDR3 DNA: TGTGCCAGCAGCTACGTCGGAGGCGATGGCTACACCTTC
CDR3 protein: CASSYVGGDGYTF

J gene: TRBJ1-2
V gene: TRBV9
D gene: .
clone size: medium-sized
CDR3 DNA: TGTGCCAGCAGCGGCCCAGGGTCCTATGGCTACACCTTC
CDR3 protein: CASSGPGSYGYTF

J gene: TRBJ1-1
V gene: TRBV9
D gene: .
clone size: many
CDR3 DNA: TGTGCCAGCAGCGTCTTTGGGCAGAACACTGAAGCTTTCTTT
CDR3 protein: CASSVFGQNTEAFF

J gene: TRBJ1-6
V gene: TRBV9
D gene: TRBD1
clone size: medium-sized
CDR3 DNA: TGTGCCAGCAGCCCGGGACAGGGGTTTGGTAATTCACCCCTCCACTTT
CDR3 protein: CASSPGQGFGNSPLHF

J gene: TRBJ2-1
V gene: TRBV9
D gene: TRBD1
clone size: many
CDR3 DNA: TGTGCCAGCAGCTTACGGGACAGGTACTACAATGAGCAGTTCTTC
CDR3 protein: CASSLRDRYYNEQFF

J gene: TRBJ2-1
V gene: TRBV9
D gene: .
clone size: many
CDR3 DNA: TGTGCCAGCAGCGTGTCAGCTGGTGGTAAGAATGAGCAGTTCTTC
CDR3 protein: CASSVSAGGKNEQFF

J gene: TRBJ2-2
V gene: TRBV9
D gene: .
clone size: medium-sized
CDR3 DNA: TGTGCCAGCAGCGTACTCTTTCAGGGGGGAGGCGGGGAGCTGTTTTTT
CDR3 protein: CASSVLFQGGGGELFF

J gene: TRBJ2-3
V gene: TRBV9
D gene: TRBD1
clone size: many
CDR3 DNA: TGTGCCAGCAGCGTAGACAGGGGCCTCCGCACAGATACGCAGTATTTT
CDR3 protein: CASSVDRGLRTDTQYF

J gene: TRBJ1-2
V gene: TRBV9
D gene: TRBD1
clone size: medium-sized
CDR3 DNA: TGTGCCAGCAGCCCCACGGCAGGGGGCGCGGGTTTCAACTATGGCTACACCTTC
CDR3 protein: CASSPTAGGAGFNYGYTF

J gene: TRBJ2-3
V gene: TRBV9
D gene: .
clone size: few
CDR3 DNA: TGTGCCAGCAGCTCCGAAGATACGCAGTATTTT
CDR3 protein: CASSSEDTQYF

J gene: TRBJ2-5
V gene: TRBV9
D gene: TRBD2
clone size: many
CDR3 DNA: TGTGCCAGCAGCGTAGTAGCGGGGGGCCAGGAGGGTGGAGAGACCCAGTACTTC
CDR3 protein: CASSVVAGGQEGGETQYF